This T cell receptor (beta chain) was sequenced during a study of blood T cell repertoires in COVID-19. TCRdb keeps only in-frame clones here, not all; method: immunoSEQ multiplex PCR. The sample yields around 300,000 clones, about 90% seen once. The count of this clone is one. The CDR3 has 17 residues. J was trimmed by 3 bases and V by 3 bases; bases with no gene match: 11. Per the germline V gene, CDR1 is MNHEY and CDR2 is SVGEGT. This sequence was found in a woman in her forties or fifties with COVID-19, enrolled during active disease. The material sequenced was peripheral blood. The chain uses TRBV6-2 or TRBV6-3 and TRBJ1-1, with TRBD1 matching over 9 bases. CDR3 sequence (DNA): TGTGCCAGCAGTTATCCCCACGGAGACAGGGGGTACACTGAAGCTTTCTTT. Its protein is CASSYPHGDRGYTEAFF.